Reported below is one TCR beta chain. Its cognate antigen is unknown. Via MiXCR, TCRdb re-called the RACE reads, giving one row per CDR3 protein. The sample consists of 85,000 to 100,000 distinct CDR3 sequences, more than 10% of them appearing once. The data were obtained in a study of human T cells and chemical hapten exposure. Study information: In the sensitization step, 2% DPC was placed on 2 cm by 2 cm of upper inner arm skin. Study outcomes and limitations: Expanded TCRs made up significantly more big CDR3 similarity clusters than controls did. Donors in the study had alopecia, meaning their immune response may differ from healthy people's.

V shed 5 bases, J shed 2 bases, and the junction held 12 bases outside the gene matches. This CDR3 is built from 17 residues. Time point defined: pre-sensitization, week 0. Treatment: therapeutic diphenylcyclopropenone sensitization with weekly scalp DPC. Blood draws came before every patch-test application. The clonotype was recovered from a woman aged 55-70 years with alopecia areata. Some clones in this sample may be carry-over from other donors' samples. V and J are TRBV12-3 or TRBV12-4 and TRBJ1-3; 7 bases match TRBD1. The source was whole blood, collected in connection with sensitization to the hapten diphenylcyclopropenone (DPC). The CDR3 DNA is TGTGCCAGCAGTGCTGCCGGGACAGTTACGACTGGAAACACCATATATTTT. Its protein is CASSAAGTVTTGNTIYF.